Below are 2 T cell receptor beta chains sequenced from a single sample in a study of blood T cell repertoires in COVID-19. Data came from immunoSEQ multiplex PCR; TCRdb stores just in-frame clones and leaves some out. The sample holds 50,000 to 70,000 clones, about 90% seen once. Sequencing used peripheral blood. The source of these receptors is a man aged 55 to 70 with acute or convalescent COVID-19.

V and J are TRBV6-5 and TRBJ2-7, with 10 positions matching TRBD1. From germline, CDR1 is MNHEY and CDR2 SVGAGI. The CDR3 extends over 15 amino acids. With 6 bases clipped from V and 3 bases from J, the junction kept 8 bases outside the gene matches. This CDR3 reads CASRGTGAALYEQYF. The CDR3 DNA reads TGTGCCAGCAGGGGGACAGGGGCTGCCCTCTACGAGCAGTACTTC.

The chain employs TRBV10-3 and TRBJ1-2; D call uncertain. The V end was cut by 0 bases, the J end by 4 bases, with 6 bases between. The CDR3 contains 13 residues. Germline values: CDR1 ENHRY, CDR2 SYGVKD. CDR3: CAISESEIYGYTF. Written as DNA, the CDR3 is TGTGCCATCAGTGAGTCAGAGATCTATGGCTACACCTTC.